This is a list of T cell receptor beta chains from one sample in a study of cytomegalovirus exposure and HLA in healthy donors. Here immunoSEQ multiplex PCR was the method, and the copy in TCRdb shows in-frame clones only, minus some. The table shows 120,000 or so clones, with roughly 78% occurring only once. Sequenced material: PBMCs. These receptors were obtained from a man under 40 in good health and CMV-seropositive. Each CDR3 is given with its conserved first and last residue. A D gene is named only where the DNA matches it firmly. Clone size is stated in some rows and not others, as once, few, many or a class when expanded.

j_gene: TRBJ2-2
abundance: -
d_gene: -
v_gene: TRBV19
CDR3aa: CASSTKGAGELFF
CDR3nt: TGTGCCAGTAGTACAAAGGGGGCCGGGGAGCTGTTTTTT

j_gene: TRBJ2-6
abundance: -
d_gene: -
v_gene: TRBV30
CDR3aa: CAWSVPQGYPSGANVLTF
CDR3nt: TGTGCCTGGAGTGTCCCCCAGGGGTACCCCTCTGGGGCCAACGTCCTGACTTTC

j_gene: TRBJ2-1
abundance: -
d_gene: TRBD2
v_gene: TRBV7-9
CDR3aa: CASSLGGTSGVNEQFF
CDR3nt: TGTGCCAGCAGCTTAGGAGGGACTAGCGGGGTGAATGAGCAGTTCTTC

j_gene: TRBJ2-7
abundance: -
d_gene: TRBD2
v_gene: TRBV15
CDR3aa: CATSPSSGRDVRQQYF
CDR3nt: TGTGCCACCAGCCCCTCCAGCGGGAGGGACGTTCGGCAGCAGTACTTC

j_gene: TRBJ1-2
abundance: -
d_gene: -
v_gene: TRBV11-2
CDR3aa: CASSLGPDSGWGYTF
CDR3nt: TGTGCCAGCAGCTTAGGCCCCGACAGTGGTTGGGGCTACACCTTC

j_gene: TRBJ2-5
abundance: -
d_gene: TRBD2
v_gene: TRBV5-4
CDR3aa: CASRSGTSGETQYF
CDR3nt: TGTGCCAGCCGCTCCGGGACTAGCGGGGAGACCCAGTACTTC

j_gene: TRBJ2-5
abundance: -
d_gene: -
v_gene: TRBV2
CDR3aa: CASGRETQYF
CDR3nt: TGTGCCAGCGGTAGAGAGACCCAGTACTTC

j_gene: TRBJ2-1
abundance: -
d_gene: -
v_gene: TRBV7-8
CDR3aa: CASTLRGSSSSYNEQFF
CDR3nt: TGTGCCAGCACCCTCCGGGGATCCAGCAGCTCCTACAATGAGCAGTTCTTC

j_gene: TRBJ1-2
abundance: -
d_gene: TRBD1
v_gene: TRBV28
CDR3aa: CASSSTGTGPLNYGYTF
CDR3nt: TGTGCCAGCAGCTCGACCGGGACAGGTCCATTGAACTATGGCTACACCTTC

j_gene: TRBJ2-1
abundance: once
d_gene: -
v_gene: TRBV9
CDR3aa: CASSASSGGEQFF
CDR3nt: TGTGCCAGCAGCGCAAGTAGCGGAGGCGAGCAGTTCTTC

j_gene: TRBJ1-5
abundance: -
d_gene: TRBD1
v_gene: TRBV28
CDR3aa: CASSFRGQGDNQPQHF
CDR3nt: TGTGCCAGCAGTTTTAGGGGACAGGGGGACAATCAGCCCCAGCATTTT

j_gene: TRBJ2-5
abundance: few
d_gene: -
v_gene: TRBV5-1
CDR3aa: CASSPDSRTETQYF
CDR3nt: TGCGCCAGCAGCCCGGACTCACGGACGGAGACCCAGTACTTC

j_gene: TRBJ1-2
abundance: -
d_gene: -
v_gene: TRBV6-6
CDR3aa: CASSYLTYGYTF
CDR3nt: TGTGCCAGCAGTTACCTAACCTATGGCTACACCTTC

j_gene: TRBJ1-5
abundance: -
d_gene: TRBD1
v_gene: TRBV5-1
CDR3aa: CASSLAGTGAQPQHF
CDR3nt: TGCGCCAGCAGCTTGGCGGGGACAGGGGCGCAGCCCCAGCATTTT

j_gene: TRBJ2-1
abundance: -
d_gene: TRBD2
v_gene: TRBV29-1
CDR3aa: CSVEDTRENNEQFF
CDR3nt: TGCAGCGTTGAAGATACGCGGGAGAACAATGAGCAGTTCTTC

j_gene: TRBJ2-7
abundance: -
d_gene: -
v_gene: TRBV7-8
CDR3aa: CASSLVELNYEQYF
CDR3nt: TGTGCCAGCAGCTTAGTAGAGTTGAACTACGAGCAGTACTTC

j_gene: TRBJ1-1
abundance: -
d_gene: TRBD1
v_gene: TRBV29-1
CDR3aa: CSGRQGNTEAFF
CDR3nt: TGCAGCGGACGACAGGGGAACACTGAAGCTTTCTTT

j_gene: TRBJ2-3
abundance: -
d_gene: -
v_gene: TRBV10-3
CDR3aa: CAISGAGTDTQYF
CDR3nt: TGTGCCATCAGTGGTGCAGGCACAGATACGCAGTATTTT

j_gene: TRBJ1-2
abundance: -
d_gene: TRBD1
v_gene: TRBV29-1
CDR3aa: CSVEPIPTGPKGGGYTF
CDR3nt: TGCAGCGTTGAACCTATACCGACAGGGCCTAAAGGAGGTGGCTACACCTTC

j_gene: TRBJ2-7
abundance: -
d_gene: -
v_gene: TRBV11-2
CDR3aa: CASSSRGSGVSEQYF
CDR3nt: TGTGCCAGCAGTTCAAGGGGTTCGGGAGTAAGCGAGCAGTACTTC

j_gene: TRBJ2-1
abundance: -
d_gene: TRBD1
v_gene: TRBV25-1
CDR3aa: CASSATHGQAGYNEQFF
CDR3nt: TGTGCCAGCAGCGCCACCCACGGACAGGCTGGGTACAATGAGCAGTTCTTC

j_gene: TRBJ2-1
abundance: few
d_gene: TRBD1
v_gene: TRBV7-9
CDR3aa: CASSSPRGGRSPWGNEQFF
CDR3nt: TGTGCCAGCAGCTCCCCGAGAGGGGGCCGGTCGCCTTGGGGCAATGAGCAGTTCTTC

j_gene: TRBJ2-6
abundance: -
d_gene: -
v_gene: TRBV5-1
CDR3aa: CASSFQTGANVLTF
CDR3nt: TGCGCCAGCAGCTTCCAGACTGGGGCCAACGTCCTGACTTTC

j_gene: TRBJ2-2
abundance: -
d_gene: TRBD1
v_gene: TRBV7-9
CDR3aa: CASSLGQGATGELFF
CDR3nt: TGTGCCAGCAGCTTAGGTCAGGGGGCCACCGGGGAGCTGTTTTTT

j_gene: TRBJ1-4
abundance: -
d_gene: TRBD1
v_gene: TRBV4-3
CDR3aa: CASSQGQGDEKLFF
CDR3nt: TGCGCCAGCAGCCAAGGACAGGGTGATGAAAAACTGTTTTTT

j_gene: TRBJ2-5
abundance: -
d_gene: -
v_gene: TRBV28
CDR3aa: CASSGDQKTQYF
CDR3nt: TGTGCCAGCTCGGGGGACCAAAAGACCCAGTACTTC

j_gene: TRBJ1-2
abundance: -
d_gene: -
v_gene: TRBV19
CDR3aa: CASSPRSEPGDYGYTF
CDR3nt: TGTGCCAGTAGTCCCCGGTCGGAACCGGGTGACTATGGCTACACCTTC

j_gene: TRBJ2-5
abundance: -
d_gene: TRBD1
v_gene: TRBV12-5
CDR3aa: CASGSGQGFGETQYF
CDR3nt: TGTGCTAGTGGTTCGGGACAGGGCTTTGGAGAGACCCAGTACTTC

j_gene: TRBJ2-3
abundance: -
d_gene: -
v_gene: TRBV5-1
CDR3aa: CASSLVVGGTDTQYF
CDR3nt: TGCGCCAGCAGCTTGGTAGTGGGAGGTACAGATACGCAGTATTTT

j_gene: TRBJ2-1
abundance: -
d_gene: TRBD2
v_gene: TRBV10-3
CDR3aa: CAISGTPGGYNEQFF
CDR3nt: TGTGCCATCAGTGGGACCCCGGGAGGTTACAATGAGCAGTTCTTC

j_gene: TRBJ2-2
abundance: once
d_gene: TRBD2
v_gene: TRBV5-6
CDR3aa: CASSWGLAGAGELFF
CDR3nt: TGTGCCAGCAGCTGGGGACTAGCGGGGGCCGGGGAGCTGTTTTTT

j_gene: TRBJ2-3
abundance: -
d_gene: -
v_gene: TRBV19
CDR3aa: CASSWGVGATDTQYF
CDR3nt: TGTGCCAGTAGCTGGGGGGTCGGGGCTACAGATACGCAGTATTTT

j_gene: TRBJ1-4
abundance: few
d_gene: -
v_gene: TRBV4-3
CDR3aa: CASSQDRGPNEKLFF
CDR3nt: TGCGCCAGCAGCCAAGACCGGGGTCCTAATGAAAAACTGTTTTTT

j_gene: TRBJ2-2
abundance: -
d_gene: TRBD1
v_gene: TRBV27
CDR3aa: CASTPDRVTGELFF
CDR3nt: TGTGCCAGCACCCCGGACAGGGTAACCGGGGAGCTGTTTTTT

j_gene: TRBJ2-6
abundance: -
d_gene: -
v_gene: TRBV11-3
CDR3aa: CASSPGDGSGANVLTF
CDR3nt: TGTGCCAGCAGCCCCGGTGATGGCTCTGGGGCCAACGTCCTGACTTTC

j_gene: TRBJ2-7
abundance: -
d_gene: TRBD1
v_gene: TRBV9
CDR3aa: CASSAGTGEVNEQYF
CDR3nt: TGTGCCAGCAGCGCTGGGACAGGGGAGGTGAACGAGCAGTACTTC

j_gene: TRBJ1-1
abundance: -
d_gene: -
v_gene: TRBV5-4
CDR3aa: CASSLGSGPRGFF
CDR3nt: TGTGCCAGCAGCTTGGGCTCGGGTCCTAGGGGTTTCTTT

j_gene: TRBJ2-7
abundance: -
d_gene: TRBD2
v_gene: TRBV19
CDR3aa: CASSPGLADSYEQYF
CDR3nt: TGTGCCAGTAGTCCCGGACTAGCCGACTCCTACGAGCAGTACTTC

j_gene: TRBJ2-7
abundance: -
d_gene: -
v_gene: TRBV21-1
CDR3aa: CASSKYIRRSYEQYF
CDR3nt: TGTGCCAGCAGCAAATATATTAGGCGGTCCTACGAGCAGTACTTC

j_gene: TRBJ2-7
abundance: once
d_gene: -
v_gene: TRBV30
CDR3aa: CAWRSSGPYEQYF
CDR3nt: TGTGCCTGGAGGTCCAGCGGCCCCTACGAGCAGTACTTC

j_gene: TRBJ1-4
abundance: -
d_gene: -
v_gene: TRBV19
CDR3aa: CASSIPPGNEKLFF
CDR3nt: TGTGCCAGTAGTATTCCGCCTGGCAATGAAAAACTGTTTTTT

j_gene: TRBJ2-3
abundance: -
d_gene: TRBD1
v_gene: TRBV25-1
CDR3aa: CASSAPDRGRVEYF
CDR3nt: TGTGCCAGCAGTGCCCCAGACAGGGGGAGGGTCGAGTATTTT